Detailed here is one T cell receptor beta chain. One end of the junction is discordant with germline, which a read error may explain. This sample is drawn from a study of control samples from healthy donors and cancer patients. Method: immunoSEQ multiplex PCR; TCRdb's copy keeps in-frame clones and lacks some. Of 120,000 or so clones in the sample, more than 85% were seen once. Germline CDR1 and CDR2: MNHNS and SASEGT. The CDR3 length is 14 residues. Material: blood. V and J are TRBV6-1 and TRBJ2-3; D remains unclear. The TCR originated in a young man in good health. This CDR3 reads CASREVVRTDTQYF. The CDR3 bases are TGTGCCAGCAGAGAAGTTGTACGGACAGATACGCAGTATTTT.